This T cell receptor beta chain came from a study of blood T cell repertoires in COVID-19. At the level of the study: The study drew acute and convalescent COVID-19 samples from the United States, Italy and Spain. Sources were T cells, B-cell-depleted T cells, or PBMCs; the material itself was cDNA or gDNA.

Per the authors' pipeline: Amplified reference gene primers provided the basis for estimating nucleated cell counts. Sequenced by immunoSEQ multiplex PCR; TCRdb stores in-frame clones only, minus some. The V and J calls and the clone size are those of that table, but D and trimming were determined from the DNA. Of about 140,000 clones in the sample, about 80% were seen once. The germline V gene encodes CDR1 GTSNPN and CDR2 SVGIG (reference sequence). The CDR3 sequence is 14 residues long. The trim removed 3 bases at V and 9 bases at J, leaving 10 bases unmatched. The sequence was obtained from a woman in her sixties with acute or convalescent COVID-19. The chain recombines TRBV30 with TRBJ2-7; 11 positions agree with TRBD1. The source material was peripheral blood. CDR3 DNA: TGTGCCTGGAGGCAAAATCCCGGGACAGGGGGGCAGTACTTC. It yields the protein CAWRQNPGTGGQYF.